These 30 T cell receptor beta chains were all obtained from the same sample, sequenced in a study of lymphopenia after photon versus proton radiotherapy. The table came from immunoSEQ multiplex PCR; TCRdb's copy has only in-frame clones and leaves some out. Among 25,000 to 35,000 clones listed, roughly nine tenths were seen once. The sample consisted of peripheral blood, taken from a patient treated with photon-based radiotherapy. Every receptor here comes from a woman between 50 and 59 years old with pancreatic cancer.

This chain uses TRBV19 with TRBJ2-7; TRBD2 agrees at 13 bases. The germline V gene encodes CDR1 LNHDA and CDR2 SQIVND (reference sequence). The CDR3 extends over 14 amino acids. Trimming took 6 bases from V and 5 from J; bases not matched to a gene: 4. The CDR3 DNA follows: TGTGCCAGTAGCAAAGGACTAGCGGGAGACGAGCAGTACTTC. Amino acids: CASSKGLAGDEQYF.

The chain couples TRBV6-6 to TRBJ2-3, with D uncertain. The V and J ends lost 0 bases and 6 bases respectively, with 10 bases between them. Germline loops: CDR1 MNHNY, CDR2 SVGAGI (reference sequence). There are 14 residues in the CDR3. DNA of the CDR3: TGTGCCAGCAGTTACTCGACGGTTGGCGATACGCAGTATTTT. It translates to CASSYSTVGDTQYF.

The CDR3 sequence is CARGLAGATGTQYF. Written as DNA, the CDR3 is TGTGCCAGGGGACTAGCGGGGGCCACGGGTACGCAGTATTTT. This chain joins TRBV2 and TRBJ2-3, with 14 nucleotides matching TRBD2. J was trimmed by 8 bases and V by 9 bases; bases with no gene match: 7. The germline CDR1 and CDR2 sequences are SNHLY and FYNNEI. The CDR3 consists of 14 residues.

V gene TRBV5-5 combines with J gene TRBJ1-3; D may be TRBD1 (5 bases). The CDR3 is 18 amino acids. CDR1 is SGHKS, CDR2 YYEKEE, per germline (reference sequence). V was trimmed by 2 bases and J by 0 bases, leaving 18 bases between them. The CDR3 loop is CASSFNTARAFSGNTIYF. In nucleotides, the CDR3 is TGTGCCAGCAGCTTCAATACGGCCAGGGCTTTCTCTGGAAACACCATATATTTT.

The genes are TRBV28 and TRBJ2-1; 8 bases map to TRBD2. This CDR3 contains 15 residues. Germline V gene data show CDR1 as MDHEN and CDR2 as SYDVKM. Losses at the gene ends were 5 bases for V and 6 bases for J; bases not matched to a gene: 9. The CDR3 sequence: CASSGKRENFNEQFF. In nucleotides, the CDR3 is TGTGCCAGCAGTGGTAAGCGGGAGAACTTCAATGAGCAGTTCTTC. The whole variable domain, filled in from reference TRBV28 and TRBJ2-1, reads DVKVTQSSRYLVKRTGEKVFLECVQDMDHENMFWYRQDPGLGLRLIYFSYDVKMKEKGDIPEGYSVSREKKERFSLILESASTNQTSMYLCASSGKRENFNEQFFGPGTRLTVL.

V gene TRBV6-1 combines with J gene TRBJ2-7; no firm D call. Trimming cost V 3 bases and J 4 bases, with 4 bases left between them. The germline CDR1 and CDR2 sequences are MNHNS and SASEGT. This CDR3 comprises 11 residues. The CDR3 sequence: CASSETYEQYF. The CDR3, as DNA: TGTGCCAGCAGTGAGACTTACGAGCAGTACTTC.

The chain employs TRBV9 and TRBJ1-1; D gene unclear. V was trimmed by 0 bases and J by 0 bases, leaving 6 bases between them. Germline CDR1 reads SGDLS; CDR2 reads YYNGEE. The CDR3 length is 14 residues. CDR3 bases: TGTGCCAGCAGCGTAGCGACGGTGAACACTGAAGCTTTCTTT. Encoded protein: CASSVATVNTEAFF.

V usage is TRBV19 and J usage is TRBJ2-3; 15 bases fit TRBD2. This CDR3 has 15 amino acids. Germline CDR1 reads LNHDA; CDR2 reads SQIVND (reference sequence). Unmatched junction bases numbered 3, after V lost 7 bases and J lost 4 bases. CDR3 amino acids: CASTGLAGGADTQYF. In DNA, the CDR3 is TGTGCCAGTACGGGACTAGCGGGAGGAGCAGATACGCAGTATTTT.

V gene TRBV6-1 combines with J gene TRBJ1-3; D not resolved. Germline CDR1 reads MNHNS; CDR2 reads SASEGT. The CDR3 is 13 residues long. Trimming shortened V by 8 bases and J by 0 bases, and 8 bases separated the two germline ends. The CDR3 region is CASREPSGNTIYF. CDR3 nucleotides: TGTGCCAGCCGCGAACCCTCTGGAAACACCATATATTTT.

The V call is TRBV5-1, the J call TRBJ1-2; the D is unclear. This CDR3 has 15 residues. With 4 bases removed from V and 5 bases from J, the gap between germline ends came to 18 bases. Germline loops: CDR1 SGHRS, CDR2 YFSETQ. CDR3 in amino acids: CASSPKGGDQYGYTF. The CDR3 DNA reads TGCGCCAGCAGCCCTAAGGGCGGGGATCAGTATGGCTACACCTTC.

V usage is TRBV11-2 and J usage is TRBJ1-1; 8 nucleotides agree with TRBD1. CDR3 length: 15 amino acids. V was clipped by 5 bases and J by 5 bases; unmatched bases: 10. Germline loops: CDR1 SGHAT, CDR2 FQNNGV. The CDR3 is CASSQSGTGWTEAFF. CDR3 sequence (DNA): TGTGCCAGCAGCCAATCTGGGACAGGTTGGACTGAAGCTTTCTTT.

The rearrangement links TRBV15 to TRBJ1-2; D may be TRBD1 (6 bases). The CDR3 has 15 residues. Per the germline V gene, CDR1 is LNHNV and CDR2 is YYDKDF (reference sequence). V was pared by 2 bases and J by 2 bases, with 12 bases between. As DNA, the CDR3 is TGTGCCACCAGCAGACCTTCAGGGGCCAACTATGGCTACACCTTC. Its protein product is CATSRPSGANYGYTF.

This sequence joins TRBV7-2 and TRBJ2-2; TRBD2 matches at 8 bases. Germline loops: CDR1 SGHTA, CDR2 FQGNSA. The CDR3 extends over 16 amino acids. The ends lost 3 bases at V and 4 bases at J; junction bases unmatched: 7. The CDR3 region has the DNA TGTGCCAGCAGCTTGGTTAGCGGGGCAAGCACCGGGGAGCTGTTTTTT. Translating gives CASSLVSGASTGELFF.

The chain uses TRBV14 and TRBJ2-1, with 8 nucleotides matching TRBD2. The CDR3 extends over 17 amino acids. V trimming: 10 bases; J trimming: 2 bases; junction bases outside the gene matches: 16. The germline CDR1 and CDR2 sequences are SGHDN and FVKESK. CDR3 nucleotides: TGTGCCACCTCGACTAGCGCCAGGGGTGGGACCTACAATGAGCAGTTCTTC. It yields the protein CATSTSARGGTYNEQFF.

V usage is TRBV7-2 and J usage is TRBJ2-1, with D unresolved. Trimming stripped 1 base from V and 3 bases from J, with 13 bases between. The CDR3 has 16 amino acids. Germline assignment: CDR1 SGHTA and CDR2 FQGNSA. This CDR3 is CASSLDVAALYNEQFF. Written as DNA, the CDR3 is TGTGCCAGCAGCTTAGATGTTGCGGCTCTCTACAATGAGCAGTTCTTC.

The CDR3 DNA reads TGTGCCAGCAGTTTCGGGGCAGAGTATGGCTACACCTTC. This encodes CASSFGAEYGYTF. The V gene is TRBV27, the J gene TRBJ1-2, with D possibly TRBD1 on 5 matching bases. Germline CDR1 and CDR2: MNHEY and SMNVEV (reference sequence). The V end lost 3 bases, the J end lost 5 bases, and 10 bases lay between the germline ends. CDR3 length: 13 amino acids.

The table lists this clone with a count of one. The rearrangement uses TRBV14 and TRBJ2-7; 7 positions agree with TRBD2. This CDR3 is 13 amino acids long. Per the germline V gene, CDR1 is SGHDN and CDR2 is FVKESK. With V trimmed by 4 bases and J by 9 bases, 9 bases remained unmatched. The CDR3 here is CASSRSTSVGQYF. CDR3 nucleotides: TGTGCCAGCAGCCGGAGCACTAGCGTTGGGCAGTACTTC.

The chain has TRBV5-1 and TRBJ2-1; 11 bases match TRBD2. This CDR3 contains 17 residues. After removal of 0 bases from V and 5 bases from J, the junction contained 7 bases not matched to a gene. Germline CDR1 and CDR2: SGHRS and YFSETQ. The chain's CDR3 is CASSLASSGRPNNEQFF. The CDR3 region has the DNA TGCGCCAGCAGCTTGGCGTCTAGCGGGAGGCCGAACAATGAGCAGTTCTTC.

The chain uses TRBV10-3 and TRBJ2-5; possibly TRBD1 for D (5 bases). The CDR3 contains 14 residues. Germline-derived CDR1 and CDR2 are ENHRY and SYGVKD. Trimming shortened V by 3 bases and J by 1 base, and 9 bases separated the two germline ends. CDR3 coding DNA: TGTGCCATCAGTGAAGGGGCGGCCCAAGAGACCCAGTACTTC. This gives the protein CAISEGAAQETQYF.

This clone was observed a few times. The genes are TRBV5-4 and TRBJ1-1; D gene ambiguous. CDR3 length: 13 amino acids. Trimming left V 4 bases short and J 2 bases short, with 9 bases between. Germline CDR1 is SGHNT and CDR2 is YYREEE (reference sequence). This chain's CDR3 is CASSREVNTEAFF. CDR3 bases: TGTGCCAGCAGCCGGGAAGTAAACACTGAAGCTTTCTTT.

The chain's CDR3 is CASSPRSREGRDTQYF. The DNA of the CDR3 is TGTGCCAGCAGCCCAAGGTCCCGGGAGGGCCGAGATACGCAGTATTTT. J is TRBJ2-3 and V is TRBV13, with 8 bases matching TRBD2. Looked up from germline, CDR1 is PRHDT and CDR2 is FYEKMQ (reference sequence). The CDR3 is made up of 16 amino acids. V trimming: 5 bases; J trimming: 5 bases; junction bases outside the gene matches: 12.

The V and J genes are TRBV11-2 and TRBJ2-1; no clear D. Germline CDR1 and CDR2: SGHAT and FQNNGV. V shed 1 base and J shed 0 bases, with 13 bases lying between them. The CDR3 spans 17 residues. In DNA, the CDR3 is TGTGCCAGCAGCTTAGTCCCCTTAGCAAGCTCCTACAATGAGCAGTTCTTC. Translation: CASSLVPLASSYNEQFF.

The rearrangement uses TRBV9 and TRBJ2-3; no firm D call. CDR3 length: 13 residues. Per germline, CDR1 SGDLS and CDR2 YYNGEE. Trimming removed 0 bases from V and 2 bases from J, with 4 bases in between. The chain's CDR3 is CASSVVATDTQYF. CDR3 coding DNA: TGTGCCAGCAGCGTAGTGGCCACAGATACGCAGTATTTT.

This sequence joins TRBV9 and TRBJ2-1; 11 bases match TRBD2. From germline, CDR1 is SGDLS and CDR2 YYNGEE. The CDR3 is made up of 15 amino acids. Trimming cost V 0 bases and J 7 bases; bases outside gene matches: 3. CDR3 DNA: TGTGCCAGCAGCGTAGGTTTAGCGGGAGGGAATGAGCAGTTCTTC. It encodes CASSVGLAGGNEQFF.

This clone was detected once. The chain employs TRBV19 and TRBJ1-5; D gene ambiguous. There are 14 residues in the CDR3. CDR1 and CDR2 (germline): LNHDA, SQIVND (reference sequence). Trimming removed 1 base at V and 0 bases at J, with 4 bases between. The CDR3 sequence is CASSIVFSNQPQHF. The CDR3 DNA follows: TGTGCCAGTAGTATAGTGTTTAGCAATCAGCCCCAGCATTTT.

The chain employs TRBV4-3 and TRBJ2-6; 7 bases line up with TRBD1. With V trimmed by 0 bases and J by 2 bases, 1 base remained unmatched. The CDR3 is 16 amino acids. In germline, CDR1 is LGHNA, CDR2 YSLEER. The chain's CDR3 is CASSQEGGAGANVLTF. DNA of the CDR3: TGCGCCAGCAGCCAAGAAGGGGGCGCTGGGGCCAACGTCCTGACTTTC.

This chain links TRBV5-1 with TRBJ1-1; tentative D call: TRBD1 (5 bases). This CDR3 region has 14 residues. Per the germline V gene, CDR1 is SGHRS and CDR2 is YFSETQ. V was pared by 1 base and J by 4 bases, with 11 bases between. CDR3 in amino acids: CASSLSARGTEAFF. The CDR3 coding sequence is TGCGCCAGCAGCTTGTCAGCGAGGGGCACTGAAGCTTTCTTT.

The CDR3 DNA reads TGCGCCAGCAGCTTTAGCGGGAAGATGAGCAATGAGCAGTTCTTC. It encodes CASSFSGKMSNEQFF. V usage is TRBV5-1 and J usage is TRBJ2-1; 8 nucleotides line up with TRBD2. In germline, CDR1 is SGHRS, CDR2 YFSETQ. The junction had 7 bases not matched to a gene; V was cut back by 2 bases and J by 6 bases. The CDR3 sequence is 15 residues long. Drawing the rest from reference TRBV5-1 and TRBJ2-1, the complete variable domain is KAGVTQTPRYLIKTRGQQVTLSCSPISGHRSVSWYQQTPGQGLQFLFEYFSETQRNKGNFPGRFSGRQFSNSRSEMNVSTLELGDSALYLCASSFSGKMSNEQFFGPGTRLTVL.

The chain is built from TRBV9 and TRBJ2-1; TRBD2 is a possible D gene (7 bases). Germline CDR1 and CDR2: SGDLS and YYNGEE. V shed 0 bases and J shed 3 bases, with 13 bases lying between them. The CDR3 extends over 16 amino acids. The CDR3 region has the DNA TGTGCCAGCAGCGTAGAGGGGGGACTATTCTACAATGAGCAGTTCTTC. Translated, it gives CASSVEGGLFYNEQFF.

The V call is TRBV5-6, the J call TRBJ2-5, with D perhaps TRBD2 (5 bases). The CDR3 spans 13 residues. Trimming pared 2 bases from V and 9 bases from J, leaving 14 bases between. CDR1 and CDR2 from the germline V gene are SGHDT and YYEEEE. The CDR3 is CASSFESGTPQYF. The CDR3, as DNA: TGTGCCAGCAGCTTCGAGAGCGGTACTCCCCAGTACTTC.